This record looks at one T cell receptor (beta chain) sequence and its context. This CDR3 spans 15 amino acids. Germline V gene lookup returns CDR1 SGHTA and CDR2 FQGNSA. Between the trimmed V and J ends, which lost 2 bases and 5 bases, there was a span of 15 bases. The lymph nodes were axillary draining lymph nodes from breast cancer patients. The record originates from a study of breast tumors, draining lymph nodes, adjacent tissues. TCRdb recomputed calls from the multiplex PCR reads with MiXCR, one row per CDR3 protein. This table holds approximately 230,000 distinct CDR3 sequences, around 35% found once.

The rearrangement links TRBV7-2 to TRBJ2-5; D is unresolved. The TCR sequence derives from a female donor with breast cancer. Some clones in this sample may be carry-over from other donors' samples. The sequenced sample was axillary lymph node tissue. This CDR3 is CASSLNGLLGETQYF. For the CDR3, the DNA is TGTGCCAGCAGCTTAAACGGTCTTCTCGGGGAGACCCAGTACTTC.